These 27 T cell receptor beta chains originate from one sample sequenced in a study of T cells after yellow fever vaccination. TCRdb processed the 5' RACE reads anew with MiXCR; each CDR3 protein has one entry. The sample records approximately 550,000 distinct CDR3 sequences, roughly a fifth being singletons. The material was PBMCs, obtained 15 days after the yellow fever booster vaccination. Source of these receptors: a man in his thirties or forties who received the YFV17D yellow fever vaccine.

The J gene is TRBJ2-1, the V gene TRBV7-2, with unresolved D. Germline loops: CDR1 SGHTA, CDR2 FQGNSA. This CDR3 contains 13 residues. The V end lost 0 bases, the J end lost 6 bases, and 6 bases lay between the germline ends. Here the CDR3 DNA reads TGTGCCAGCAGCTTAGCTTGGAGCAATGAGCAGTTCTTC. It translates to CASSLAWSNEQFF.

The rearrangement joins TRBV7-9 to TRBJ1-2; no reliable D call. CDR1 is SEHNR and CDR2 is FQNEAQ in the germline V gene (reference sequence). This CDR3 is built from 14 residues. The V gene lost 4 bases and the J gene lost 8 bases, with 17 bases spanning the gap. DNA for the CDR3: TGTGCCAGCAGCTACTACGATGGGTCCTTAGGCTACACCTTC. This encodes CASSYYDGSLGYTF.

The rearrangement joins TRBV20-1 to TRBJ2-1; 9 nucleotides line up with TRBD1. This CDR3 contains 15 residues. Germline trimming cut 0 bases from V and 8 bases from J; bases unmatched to any gene: 8. From germline, CDR1 is DFQATT and CDR2 SNEGSKA (reference sequence). This CDR3 is CSAREADRGYYEQFF. CDR3 in DNA: TGCAGTGCTAGAGAGGCGGACAGGGGATATTATGAGCAGTTCTTC.

This clonotype was detected a few times. The rearrangement uses TRBV10-3 and TRBJ1-2, with D uncertain. Germline loops: CDR1 ENHRY, CDR2 SYGVKD. The V and J ends lost 6 bases and 4 bases respectively, with 15 bases between them. The CDR3 totals 14 residues. CDR3 residues: CAIRSQEGSYGYTF. For the CDR3, the DNA is TGTGCCATCAGGTCCCAGGAGGGCTCCTATGGCTACACCTTC.

CDR3 region: CASSFQLGAGEQYF. In DNA form, the CDR3 reads TGTGCCAGCAGTTTTCAGTTGGGGGCAGGGGAGCAGTACTTC. This sequence joins TRBV12-3 or TRBV12-4 and TRBJ2-7, with a tentative D call TRBD1 (6 bases). Deletions cut 3 bases from V and 7 bases from J, with 16 bases between. This CDR3 has 14 residues.

This clonotype appeared once. The chain is built from TRBV6-2 or TRBV6-3 and TRBJ2-1; TRBD1 matches at 7 bases. Germline CDR1 is MNHEY and CDR2 is SVGEGT. There are 13 residues in the CDR3. Trimming took 9 bases from V and 13 from J; bases not matched to a gene: 15. The CDR3 sequence is CASSNPGTVGQFF. The CDR3, as DNA: TGTGCCAGTTCGAATCCCGGGACAGTGGGACAGTTCTTC.

This rearrangement joins TRBV7-9 to TRBJ1-6; D is possibly TRBD1 (5 bases). CDR3 length: 13 residues. Trimming pared 8 bases from V and 6 bases from J, leaving 11 bases between. CDR1 and CDR2 (germline): SEHNR, FQNEAQ (reference sequence). CDR3 sequence (DNA): TGTGCCAGCGCGGGGGGTCCTAATTCACCCCTCCACTTT. Residues: CASAGGPNSPLHF.

The chain joins TRBV7-2 to TRBJ2-1; D tentatively fits TRBD1 or TRBD2 (5 bases each). V was clipped by 5 bases and J by 6 bases, with 14 bases between them. The length of the CDR3 is 14 residues. Germline-derived CDR1 and CDR2 are SGHTA and FQGNSA. The CDR3 DNA is TGTGCCAGCAGCCCCCGGGACGGGTTCAATGAGCAGTTCTTC. Its protein product is CASSPRDGFNEQFF.

This clonotype was counted a few times. The rearrangement joins TRBV11-3 to TRBJ2-7, with D tentatively TRBD2 (6 bases). The CDR3 has 14 residues. Germline V gene data show CDR1 as SGHNT and CDR2 as YENEEA. Trimming took 5 bases from V and 0 from J, leaving 11 bases between them. The CDR3 sequence: CASSPSGDSYEQYF. CDR3 coding DNA: TGTGCCAGCAGCCCCTCGGGGGACTCCTACGAGCAGTACTTC. The full variable domain, completed using reference TRBV11-3 and TRBJ2-7, is EAGVVQSPRYKIIEKKQPVAFWCNPISGHNTLYWYLQNLGQGPELLIRYENEEAVDDSQLPKDRFSAERLKGVDSTLKIQPAELGDSAVYLCASSPSGDSYEQYFGPGTRLTVT.

This clonotype was counted ten times or more. The chain carries TRBV14 and TRBJ2-3; D ambiguous. Germline values: CDR1 SGHDN, CDR2 FVKESK. The V and J ends lost 2 bases and 11 bases respectively, with 11 bases between them. The CDR3 length is 12 residues. CDR3: CASSQLRALQYF. The CDR3 region has the DNA TGTGCCAGCAGCCAACTACGGGCCCTGCAGTATTTT.

This clonotype was detected a few times. For the CDR3, the DNA is TGTGCCAGCAGTGGGACAGGGATGCGGGAGACCCAGTACTTC. Protein: CASSGTGMRETQYF. The chain links TRBV27 to TRBJ2-5; TRBD1 matches at 9 bases. The CDR3 covers 14 residues. J gave up 5 bases and V 5 bases, and 6 bases lay outside the gene matches. Germline V gene lookup returns CDR1 MNHEY and CDR2 SMNVEV (reference sequence).

In this sample, this clonotype turned up many times. The J gene is TRBJ1-1, the V gene TRBV7-2; 8 positions match TRBD1. CDR1 and CDR2 from the germline V gene are SGHTA and FQGNSA. CDR3 length: 14 residues. Trimming took 8 bases from V and 0 from J; bases not matched to a gene: 5. CDR3 nucleotide sequence: TGTGCCAGCTTGGGACAGGACATGAACACTGAAGCTTTCTTT. Residues: CASLGQDMNTEAFF. The variable domain in full, with the rest retrieved from reference TRBV7-2 and TRBJ1-1, is GAGVSQSPSNKVTEKGKDVELRCDPISGHTALYWYRQSLGQGLEFLIYFQGNSAPDKSGLPSDRFSAERTGGSVSTLTIQRTQQEDSAVYLCASLGQDMNTEAFFGQGTRLTVV.

V usage is TRBV5-6 and J usage is TRBJ2-7, with a possible D match to TRBD1 (6 bases). CDR3 length: 13 residues. The V end was cut by 6 bases, the J end by 0 bases, with 10 bases between. The germline CDR1 and CDR2 sequences are SGHDT and YYEEEE. The CDR3 DNA is TGTGCCAGCACGGGACAAATCTCCTACGAGCAGTACTTC. Translated: CASTGQISYEQYF.

The V and J genes are TRBV20-1 and TRBJ2-1; the match to TRBD2 covers 9 bases. The CDR3 has 15 amino acids. Unmatched junction bases numbered 6, after V lost 0 bases and J lost 6 bases. Germline CDR1 reads DFQATT; CDR2 reads SNEGSKA (reference sequence). CDR3 protein: CSAREVAGEGNEQFF. The CDR3 bases are TGCAGTGCTAGAGAAGTAGCGGGAGAAGGCAATGAGCAGTTCTTC.

The chain has TRBV7-2 and TRBJ2-7; tentatively, D is TRBD2 (6 bases). The CDR3 runs 15 residues. The V end was cut by 3 bases, the J end by 1 base, with 13 bases between. CDR1 and CDR2 from the germline V gene are SGHTA and FQGNSA. In nucleotides, the CDR3 is TGTGCCAGCAGCTTGCGGGGCGGCCAGTCCTACGAGCAGTACTTC. Its translation: CASSLRGGQSYEQYF.

This chain uses TRBV28 with TRBJ2-1, with a possible D match to TRBD1 (7 bases). There are 17 residues in the CDR3. Germline V gene data show CDR1 as MDHEN and CDR2 as SYDVKM. Trimming cost V 7 bases and J 0 bases, with 19 bases left between them. Written as DNA, the CDR3 is TGTGCCAGCATCGTAGGGGGCCCCGGGAGCTCCTACAATGAGCAGTTCTTC. Its translation: CASIVGGPGSSYNEQFF.

A few counts support this clonotype. V is TRBV20-1 and J is TRBJ2-7; 10 nucleotides match TRBD2. Per germline, CDR1 DFQATT and CDR2 SNEGSKA (reference sequence). This CDR3 region has 14 residues. The V segment lost 5 bases and the J segment 4 bases; nucleotides outside the gene matches: 8. The CDR3 region is CSADGTSVGYEQYF. Here the CDR3 DNA reads TGCAGTGCTGATGGGACTAGCGTTGGGTACGAGCAGTACTTC.

V gene TRBV5-5 combines with J gene TRBJ2-4; D might be TRBD1 (6 bases). The V end lost 5 bases, the J end lost 3 bases, and 12 bases lay between the germline ends. CDR3 length equals 14 residues. Germline lookup yields CDR1 SGHKS and CDR2 YYEKEE (reference sequence). The CDR3 protein is CASSGGEGKNIQYF. CDR3 nucleotide sequence: TGTGCCAGCAGTGGGGGCGAGGGCAAAAACATTCAGTACTTC.

This clonotype showed up just a few times. The junction differs from germline at one of its ends, possibly a read error. The chain employs TRBV20-1 and TRBJ2-1; TRBD2 aligns across 9 bases. The CDR3 totals 14 residues. Germline CDR1 is DFQATT and CDR2 is SNEGSKA (reference sequence). CDR3 amino acids: CSARVTSGYNEQFF. CDR3 coding DNA: TGCAGTGCCAGAGTGACTAGCGGCTACAATGAGCAGTTCTTC.

This clonotype appeared a few times. The CDR3 sequence is CASSFLGTNTGELFF. In nucleotides, the CDR3 is TGTGCCAGCAGCTTTCTAGGGACAAACACCGGGGAGCTGTTTTTT. The rearrangement uses TRBV7-3 and TRBJ2-2, with D possibly matching TRBD1 (6 bases). Trimming took off 3 bases at V and 2 bases at J, with 10 bases between the two ends. The CDR3 contains 15 residues. CDR1 SGHTA and CDR2 FQGTGA come from the germline V gene.

The chain employs TRBV15 and TRBJ2-1; the D gene is possibly TRBD2 (5 bases). Germline V CDR1 and CDR2: LNHNV, YYDKDF (reference sequence). This CDR3 contains 13 residues. The V and J ends lost 2 bases and 4 bases respectively, with 6 bases between them. This chain's CDR3 is CATSRREYNEQFF. The DNA of the CDR3 is TGTGCCACCAGCAGAAGGGAGTACAATGAGCAGTTCTTC. The variable domain in full, with the rest retrieved from reference TRBV15 and TRBJ2-1, is DAMVIQNPRYQVTQFGKPVTLSCSQTLNHNVMYWYQQKSSQAPKLLFHYYDKDFNNEADTPDNFQSRRPNTSFCFLDIRSPGLGDTAMYLCATSRREYNEQFFGPGTRLTVL.

The V and J genes are TRBV7-2 and TRBJ2-4, with 7 bases lining up with TRBD1. The CDR3 runs to 14 residues. V was pared by 6 bases and J by 3 bases, with 5 bases of the junction left unmatched. Germline CDR1 SGHTA, CDR2 FQGNSA. For the CDR3, the DNA is TGTGCCAGCAGTTCCGGGACAGTCAAAAACATTCAGTACTTC. It codes for CASSSGTVKNIQYF.

This clonotype was seen many times. The chain recombines TRBV12-3 or TRBV12-4 with TRBJ2-1; no clear D. V lost 6 bases and J lost 6, with 9 bases in between. The CDR3 length is 12 residues. The CDR3 DNA follows: TGTGCCAGCAGCTCTTGGGGCAATGAGCAGTTCTTC. It codes for CASSSWGNEQFF.

V gene TRBV4-1 combines with J gene TRBJ2-2, with a weak D call TRBD1 (6 bases). CDR1 is MGHRA and CDR2 is YSYEKL in the germline V gene. There are 16 residues in the CDR3. V lost 0 bases to trimming and J lost 4 bases, with 12 bases between them. Here the CDR3 reads CASSQDLQGLTGELFF. The CDR3 nucleotides read TGCGCCAGCAGCCAAGATTTACAGGGTCTCACCGGGGAGCTGTTTTTT.

The CDR3, as DNA: TGCGCCAGCAGCCTCCATTGGAAAGGTCGGGAGACCCAGTACTTC. The encoded protein is CASSLHWKGRETQYF. The chain combines TRBV4-3 with TRBJ2-5; no clear D. The CDR3 totals 15 residues. The V gene's germline CDR1 is LGHNA and CDR2 YSLEER. V was trimmed by 4 bases and J by 5 bases, leaving 17 bases between them.

V is TRBV4-3 and J is TRBJ2-5; 9 positions match TRBD1. Germline CDR1 reads LGHNA; CDR2 reads YSLEER. The CDR3 runs 15 residues. V dropped 4 bases and J dropped 4; count of bases not matched to a gene: 7. The CDR3, as DNA: TGCGCCAGCAGCCGCTCCTCGACAGGGGGAGAGACCCAGTACTTC. Translated, it gives CASSRSSTGGETQYF.

This clonotype was found a few times. The chain employs TRBV7-9 and TRBJ2-2; 12 bases line up with TRBD1. Germline-derived CDR1 and CDR2 are SEHNR and FQNEAQ (reference sequence). The junction had 5 bases not matched to a gene; V was cut back by 8 bases and J by 7 bases. This CDR3 comprises 14 residues. The CDR3 sequence: CASVGQGASGELFF. CDR3 in DNA: TGTGCCAGCGTGGGACAGGGGGCCAGCGGGGAGCTGTTTTTT.